Detailed here is one TCR beta chain. The sample comes from a study of blood T cell repertoires in COVID-19. Study-wide background: PBMCs, B-cell-depleted T cells, or T cells were the source of the cDNA or gDNA that made up the material.

Authors' data handling: Using reference gene primer amplification, nucleated cell counts were estimated. The assay was immunoSEQ multiplex PCR, and TCRdb's table has in-frame clones only and misses some. That table furnishes V, J and clone size, whereas the DNA furnished D and trimming. The sample contains about 230,000 clones, about 79% of which appear only once. The germline CDR1 and CDR2 sequences are SEHNR and FQNEAQ (reference sequence). Trimming pared 3 bases from V and 4 bases from J, leaving 10 bases between. The CDR3 sequence is 14 residues long. The receptor comes from a woman in her thirties or forties who had recovered from COVID-19. J is TRBJ1-5 and V is TRBV7-9; D possibly corresponds to TRBD1 (6 bases). The source material was peripheral blood. CDR3 DNA sequence: TGTGCCAGCAGCTTCGGGGGGCCGAATCAGCCCCAGCATTTT. It is translated as CASSFGGPNQPQHF.